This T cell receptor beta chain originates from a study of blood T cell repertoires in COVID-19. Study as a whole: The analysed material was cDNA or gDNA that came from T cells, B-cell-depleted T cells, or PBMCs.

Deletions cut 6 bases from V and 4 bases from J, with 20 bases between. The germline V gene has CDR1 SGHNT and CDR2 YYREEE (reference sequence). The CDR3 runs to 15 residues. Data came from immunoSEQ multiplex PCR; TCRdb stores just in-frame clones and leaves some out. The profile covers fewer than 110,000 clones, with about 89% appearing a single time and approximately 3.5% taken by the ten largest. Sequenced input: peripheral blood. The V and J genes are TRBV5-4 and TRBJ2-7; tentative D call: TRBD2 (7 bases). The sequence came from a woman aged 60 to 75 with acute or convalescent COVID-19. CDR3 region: CASTRAGAGDYEQYF. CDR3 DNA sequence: TGTGCCAGCACCAGAGCAGGGGCGGGGGATTACGAGCAGTACTTC.